This passage covers 8 T cell receptor beta chains from one sample sequenced in a study of human T cells and chemical hapten exposure. This sample's time point: pre-sensitization, week 0. Treatment denoted: therapeutic diphenylcyclopropenone sensitization with weekly scalp DPC. Each CDR3 protein gets one entry after TCRdb re-called the RACE reads with MiXCR. The sample yields about 68,000 distinct CDR3 sequences, approximately 11% seen once. Sequenced here: whole blood, sampled in connection with sensitization to the hapten diphenylcyclopropenone (DPC). These TCRs come from a woman aged 45-60 years with alopecia areata. Some clones in this sample may be carry-over from other donors' samples.

There are many counts of this clonotype. This chain connects TRBV29-1 to TRBJ2-3; D is undetermined. The V gene lost 7 bases and the J gene lost 2 bases, with 7 bases spanning the gap. The CDR3 runs 11 residues. Germline V gene data show CDR1 as SQVTM and CDR2 as ANQGSEA. The CDR3 is CSASSTDTQYF. DNA of the CDR3: TGCAGCGCCTCCTCCACAGATACGCAGTATTTT.

Concerning this clonotype itself: This could be a read error, since a much larger clone is one nucleotide away. The V call is TRBV7-2, the J call TRBJ2-3; tentatively, D is TRBD2 (5 bases). V was clipped by 5 bases and J by 2 bases, with 17 bases between them. The CDR3 consists of 16 residues. CDR1 is SGHTA, CDR2 FQGNSA, per germline. The CDR3, as DNA: TGTGCCAGCAGCAAAAGAGGGTCAGGACCCACAGATACGCAGTATTTT. Its translation is CASSKRGSGPTDTQYF.

This clonotype was found many times. J is TRBJ2-3 and V is TRBV6-2 or TRBV6-3; tentative D call: TRBD2 (6 bases). The CDR3 spans 14 residues. CDR1 MNHEY and CDR2 SVGEGT come from the germline V gene. V lost 5 bases, J lost 8 bases, and 17 bases lay in between. CDR3 residues: CASSRGGTFGTQYF. CDR3 nucleotides: TGTGCCAGCAGTCGGGGCGGGACCTTCGGTACGCAGTATTTT.

This clonotype was seen many times. V and J are TRBV25-1 and TRBJ2-4; the match to TRBD1 covers 11 bases. The CDR3 covers 16 residues. Trimming cost V 5 bases and J 2 bases; bases outside gene matches: 5. The germline V gene has CDR1 MGHDK and CDR2 SYGVNS. The CDR3 DNA follows: TGTGCCAGCAGTCCGGGACAGGGGGTTTCCAAAAACATTCAGTACTTC. Encoded protein: CASSPGQGVSKNIQYF.

This clonotype was counted many times. The rearrangement joins TRBV18 to TRBJ1-1; D ambiguous. Per the germline V gene, CDR1 is KGHSH and CDR2 is LQKENI. The CDR3 contains 13 residues. V lost 3 bases, J lost 3 bases, and 8 bases lay in between. Written as DNA, the CDR3 is TGTGCCAGCTCACCCAGCCGAGACACTGAAGCTTTCTTT. Amino acid sequence: CASSPSRDTEAFF.

This clonotype was observed at least ten times. The chain uses TRBV28 and TRBJ1-4; the D gene is possibly TRBD1 (6 bases). Trimming took 3 bases from V and 7 from J, leaving 18 bases between them. Germline V gene lookup returns CDR1 MDHEN and CDR2 SYDVKM. This CDR3 spans 16 amino acids. CDR3 DNA: TGTGCCAGCAGTTTGCCGACAGGTGGAGGACGTGAAAAACTGTTTTTT. Protein: CASSLPTGGGREKLFF.

This clonotype was found a few times. The gene calls are TRBV20-1 and TRBJ1-1, with D uncertain. V shed 1 base and J shed 11 bases, with 11 bases lying between them. The CDR3 loop spans 11 amino acids. Germline CDR1 DFQATT, CDR2 SNEGSKA (reference sequence). The DNA for the CDR3 is TGCAGTGCTAGAGGCCCCGGGCGGGCTTTCTTT. This codes for CSARGPGRAFF.

This clonotype showed up just a few times. V is TRBV10-3 and J is TRBJ2-7, with TRBD1 identical over 8 bases. This CDR3 is 16 amino acids long. Looked up from germline, CDR1 is ENHRY and CDR2 is SYGVKD. J lost 4 bases, V lost 3 bases, and 11 bases had no gene match. CDR3 coding DNA: TGTGCCATCAGTGATGGGTTCGGACAGGGAAGTTACGAGCAGTACTTC. Protein: CAISDGFGQGSYEQYF.